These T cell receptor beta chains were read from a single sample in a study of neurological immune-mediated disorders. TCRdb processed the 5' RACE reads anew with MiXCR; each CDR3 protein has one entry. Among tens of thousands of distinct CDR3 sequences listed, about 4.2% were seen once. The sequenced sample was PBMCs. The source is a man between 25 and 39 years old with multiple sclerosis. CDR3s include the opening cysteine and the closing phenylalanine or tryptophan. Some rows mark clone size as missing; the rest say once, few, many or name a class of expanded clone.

CASSLNYNEQFF | TRBV5-1 | many
CASSLTVAGPPDTQYF | TRBV27 | many
CASSSRTGNQPQHF | TRBV12-3/TRBV12-4 | many
CASSYYGTSSDTQYF | TRBV6-5 | many
CSATRFGNQPQHF | TRBV20-1 | many
CASSLPKGTEAFF | TRBV12-3/TRBV12-4 | few
CASSSGWGRTDTQYF | TRBV9 | NA
CASSQDFGPNTEAFF | TRBV4-1 | many
CASSLRTGDTGELFF | TRBV12-3/TRBV12-4 | many
CSARQAGEGGNTIYF | TRBV20-1 | many
CASRKEREQYF | TRBV3-1 | few
CAISVDRGLSSNQPQHF | TRBV10-3 | many
CASSRMGQPQHF | TRBV6-5 | many
CASSFGGQNNEQFF | TRBV7-2 | many
CSVEGQGNQPQHF | TRBV29-1 | many
CASSMGPTYEQYF | TRBV19 | many
CATSRDNQPQHF | TRBV15 | many
CASSLKSWRTRGVQPQHF | TRBV12-3/TRBV12-4 | many
CASSDTDSNQPQHF | TRBV7-9 | many
CASSSDRANTGELFF | TRBV7-9 | NA
CASSYGIATDVLDEQFF | TRBV6-5 | many
CASKPSELAGHNEQFF | TRBV12-3/TRBV12-4 | NA
CASSDGTAFLYEQYF | TRBV7-9 | many
CASSYGRENTEAFF | TRBV6-6 | many
CASRGFGYTF | TRBV6-6 | many
CASSRDRDPTGELFF | TRBV6-5 | many
CASSLYGRDQETQYF | TRBV5-1 | many
CARGPHFPPGDNEQFF | TRBV27 | many
CSVLGGTTGELFF | TRBV29-1 | many
CASSLGSGERVNEQFF | TRBV11-2 | many
CASSLASSGQYNEQFF | TRBV5-1 | NA
CASSLTGSSYEQYF | TRBV27 | many